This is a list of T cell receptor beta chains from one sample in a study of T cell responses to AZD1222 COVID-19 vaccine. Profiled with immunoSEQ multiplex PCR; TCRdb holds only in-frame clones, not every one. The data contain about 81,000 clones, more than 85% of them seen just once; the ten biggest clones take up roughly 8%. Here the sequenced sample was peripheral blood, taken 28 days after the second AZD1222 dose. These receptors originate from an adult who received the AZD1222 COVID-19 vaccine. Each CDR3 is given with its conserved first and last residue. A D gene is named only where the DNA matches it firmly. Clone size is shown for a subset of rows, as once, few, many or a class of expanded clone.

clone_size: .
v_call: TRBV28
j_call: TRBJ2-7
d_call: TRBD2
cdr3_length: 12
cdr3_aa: CASSIGLAVQYF
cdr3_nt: TGTGCCAGCAGTATCGGACTAGCGGTGCAGTACTTC

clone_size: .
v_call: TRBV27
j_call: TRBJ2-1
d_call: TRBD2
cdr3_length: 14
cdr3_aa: CASSLWTSGDEQFF
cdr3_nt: TGTGCCAGCAGTTTGTGGACTAGCGGGGATGAGCAGTTCTTC

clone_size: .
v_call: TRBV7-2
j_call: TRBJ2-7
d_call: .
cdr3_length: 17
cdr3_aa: CASSRRGGRAGSYEQYF
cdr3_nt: TGTGCCAGCAGCCGTAGAGGTGGGCGGGCAGGATCCTACGAGCAGTACTTC

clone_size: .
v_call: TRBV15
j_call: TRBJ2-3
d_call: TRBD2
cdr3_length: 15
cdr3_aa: CATSRLAGNTDTQYF
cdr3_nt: TGTGCCACCAGCAGGCTAGCGGGAAACACAGATACGCAGTATTTT

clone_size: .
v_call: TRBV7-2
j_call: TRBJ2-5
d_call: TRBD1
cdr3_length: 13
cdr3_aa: CASSLDREQTQYF
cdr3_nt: TGTGCCAGCAGCCTCGACAGGGAACAGACCCAGTACTTC

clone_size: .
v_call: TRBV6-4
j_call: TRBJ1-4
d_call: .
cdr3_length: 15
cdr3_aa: CASLRTDLTNEKLFF
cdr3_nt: TGTGCCAGCCTCAGGACAGACCTAACTAATGAAAAACTGTTTTTT

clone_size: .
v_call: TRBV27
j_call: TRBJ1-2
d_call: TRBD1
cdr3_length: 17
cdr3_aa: CASSRGGTDPSRGGYTF
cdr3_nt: TGTGCCAGCAGTCGGGGGGGGACAGATCCGTCCCGGGGTGGCTACACCTTC

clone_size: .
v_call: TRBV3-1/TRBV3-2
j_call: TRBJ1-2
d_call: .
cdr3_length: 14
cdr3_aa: CASSQERAIYGYTF
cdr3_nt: TGTGCCAGCAGCCAAGAGAGAGCCATCTATGGCTACACCTTC

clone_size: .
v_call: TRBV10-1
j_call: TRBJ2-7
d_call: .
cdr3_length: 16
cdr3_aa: CASSESVIGRSYEQYF
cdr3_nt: TGCGCCAGCAGTGAAAGTGTAATCGGCAGATCCTACGAGCAGTACTTC

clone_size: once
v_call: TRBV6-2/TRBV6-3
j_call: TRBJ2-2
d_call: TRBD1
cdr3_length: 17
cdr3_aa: CASSYLTGGIDTGELFF
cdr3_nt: TGTGCCAGCAGTTACTTAACAGGGGGTATAGACACCGGGGAGCTGTTTTTT

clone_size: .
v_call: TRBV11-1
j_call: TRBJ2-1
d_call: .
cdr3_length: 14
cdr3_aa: CASSEGPGRNEQFF
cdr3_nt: TGTGCCAGCAGCGAAGGACCCGGTCGGAATGAGCAGTTCTTC

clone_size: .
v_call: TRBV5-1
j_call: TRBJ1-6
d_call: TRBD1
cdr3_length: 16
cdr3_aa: CASSPGTGMGNSPLHF
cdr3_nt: TGCGCCAGCAGCCCCGGGACAGGGATGGGTAATTCACCCCTCCACTTT

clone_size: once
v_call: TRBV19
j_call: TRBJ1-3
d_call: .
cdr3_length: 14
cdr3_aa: CASSVQVSGNTIYF
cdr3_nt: TGTGCCAGTAGTGTCCAGGTCTCTGGAAACACCATATATTTT

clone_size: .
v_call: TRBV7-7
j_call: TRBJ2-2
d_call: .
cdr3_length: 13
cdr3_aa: CASSVRGYGELFF
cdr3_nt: TGTGCTAGCAGCGTCAGGGGATACGGGGAGCTGTTTTTT

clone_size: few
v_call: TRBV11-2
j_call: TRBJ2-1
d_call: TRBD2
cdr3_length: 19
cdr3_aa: CASSFGPAGGPSSYNEQFF
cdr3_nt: TGTGCCAGCAGCTTTGGTCCAGCGGGAGGGCCTAGCTCCTACAATGAGCAGTTCTTC

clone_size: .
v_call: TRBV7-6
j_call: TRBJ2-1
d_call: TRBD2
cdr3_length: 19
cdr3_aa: CASSPASGLAGPAYNEQFF
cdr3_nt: TGTGCCAGCAGCCCAGCCTCGGGACTAGCGGGACCTGCCTACAATGAGCAGTTCTTC

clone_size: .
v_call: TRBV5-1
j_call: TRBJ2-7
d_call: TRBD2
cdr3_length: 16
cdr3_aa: CASSPVGVLAGYEQYF
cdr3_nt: TGCGCCAGCAGCCCGGTCGGGGTACTAGCGGGGTACGAGCAGTACTTC

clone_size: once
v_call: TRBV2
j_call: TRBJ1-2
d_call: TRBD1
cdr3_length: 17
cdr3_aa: CASVTKGTGPLNYGYTF
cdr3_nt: TGTGCCAGCGTGACTAAAGGGACAGGGCCCCTTAACTATGGCTACACCTTC

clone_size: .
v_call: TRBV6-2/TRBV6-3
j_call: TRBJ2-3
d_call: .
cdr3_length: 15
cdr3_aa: CASSWAGDSTDTQYF
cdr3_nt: TGTGCCAGCAGTTGGGCAGGCGACAGCACAGATACGCAGTATTTT

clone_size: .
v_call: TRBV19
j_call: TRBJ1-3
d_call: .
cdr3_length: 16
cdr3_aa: CASSIAGRTSGNTIYF
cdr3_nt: TGTGCCAGTAGTATAGCCGGGAGAACCTCTGGAAACACCATATATTTT

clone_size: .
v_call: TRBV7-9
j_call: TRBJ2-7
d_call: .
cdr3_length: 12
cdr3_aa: CASSLVTYEQYF
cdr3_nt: TGTGCCAGCAGCTTAGTCACCTACGAGCAGTACTTC

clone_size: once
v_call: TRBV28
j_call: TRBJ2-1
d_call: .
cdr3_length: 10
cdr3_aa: CASSGREQFF
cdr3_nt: TGTGCCAGCAGCGGGCGTGAGCAGTTCTTC

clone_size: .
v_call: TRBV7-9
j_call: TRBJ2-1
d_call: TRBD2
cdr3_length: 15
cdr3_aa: CASSQRLAGDNEQFF
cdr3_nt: TGTGCCAGCAGCCAACGACTAGCGGGAGACAATGAGCAGTTCTTC

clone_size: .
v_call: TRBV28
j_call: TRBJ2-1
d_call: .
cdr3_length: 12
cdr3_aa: CASSLVGNEQFF
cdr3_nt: TGTGCCAGCAGTTTGGTCGGGAATGAGCAGTTCTTC

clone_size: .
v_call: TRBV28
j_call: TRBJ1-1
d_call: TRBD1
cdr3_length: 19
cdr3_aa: CASSLFLFSTGGGNTEAFF
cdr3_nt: TGTGCCAGCAGTTTATTTCTCTTCTCCACAGGGGGTGGAAACACTGAAGCTTTCTTT

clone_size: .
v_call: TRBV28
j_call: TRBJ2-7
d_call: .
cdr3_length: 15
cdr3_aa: CASSLGTGPTYEQYF
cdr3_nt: TGTGCCAGCAGCCTAGGGACTGGCCCTACCTACGAGCAGTACTTC

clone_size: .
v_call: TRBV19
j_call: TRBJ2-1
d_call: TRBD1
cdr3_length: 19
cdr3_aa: CASSIATDRATTTYNEQFF
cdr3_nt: TGTGCCAGTAGTATAGCCACGGACAGGGCAACAACTACCTACAATGAGCAGTTCTTC

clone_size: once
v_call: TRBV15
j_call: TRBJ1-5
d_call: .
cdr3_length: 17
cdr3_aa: CATSRDNTGGAHQPQHF
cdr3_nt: TGTGCCACCAGCAGAGATAACACCGGGGGGGCGCATCAGCCCCAGCATTTT

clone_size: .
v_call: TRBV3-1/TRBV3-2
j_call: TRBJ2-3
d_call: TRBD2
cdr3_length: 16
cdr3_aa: CASSPRTSGRTDTQYF
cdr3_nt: TGTGCCAGCAGCCCTAGGACTAGCGGGAGGACAGATACGCAGTATTTT

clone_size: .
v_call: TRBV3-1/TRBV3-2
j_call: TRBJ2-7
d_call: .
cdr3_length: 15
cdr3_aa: CASSQETGSGGEQYF
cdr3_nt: TGTGCCAGCAGCCAAGAAACGGGTTCAGGAGGCGAGCAGTACTTC

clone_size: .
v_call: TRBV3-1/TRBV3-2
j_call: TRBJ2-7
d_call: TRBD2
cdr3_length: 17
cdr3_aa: CASSQGAGLAGGYEQYF
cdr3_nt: TGTGCCAGCAGCCAAGGTGCGGGACTAGCGGGAGGCTACGAGCAGTACTTC

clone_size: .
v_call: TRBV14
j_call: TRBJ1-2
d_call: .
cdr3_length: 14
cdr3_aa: CASSAQGGGHGYTF
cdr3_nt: TGTGCCAGCAGCGCTCAGGGAGGGGGACACGGCTACACCTTC

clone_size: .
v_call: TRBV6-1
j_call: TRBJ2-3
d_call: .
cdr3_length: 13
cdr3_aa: CASSRPDTDTQYF
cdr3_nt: TGTGCCAGCAGTCGTCCTGATACAGATACGCAGTATTTT

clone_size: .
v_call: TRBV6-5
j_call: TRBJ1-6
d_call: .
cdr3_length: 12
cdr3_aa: CASSKVNSPLHF
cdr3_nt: TGTGCCAGCAGCAAAGTGAATTCACCCCTCCACTTT

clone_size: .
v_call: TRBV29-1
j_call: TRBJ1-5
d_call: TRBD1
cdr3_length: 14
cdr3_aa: CSVAGTGFNQPQHF
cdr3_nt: TGCAGCGTTGCAGGGACAGGCTTTAATCAGCCCCAGCATTTT

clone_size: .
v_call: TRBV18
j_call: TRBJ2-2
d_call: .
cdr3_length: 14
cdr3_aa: CASSPPAQAGELFF
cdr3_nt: TGTGCCAGCTCACCACCAGCGCAGGCCGGGGAGCTGTTTTTT

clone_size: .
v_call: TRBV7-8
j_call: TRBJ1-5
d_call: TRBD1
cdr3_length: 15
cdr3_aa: CASSAWTGEGQPQHF
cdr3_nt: TGTGCCAGCAGCGCTTGGACAGGGGAGGGTCAGCCCCAGCATTTT

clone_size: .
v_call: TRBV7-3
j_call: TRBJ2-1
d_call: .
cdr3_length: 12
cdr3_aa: CASSNANNEQFF
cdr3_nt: TGTGCCAGCAGCAACGCCAATAATGAGCAGTTCTTC

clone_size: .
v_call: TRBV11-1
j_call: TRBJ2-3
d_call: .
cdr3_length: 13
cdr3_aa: CASSLDSARTQYF
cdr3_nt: TGTGCCAGCAGCTTAGACTCGGCGAGAACGCAGTATTTT

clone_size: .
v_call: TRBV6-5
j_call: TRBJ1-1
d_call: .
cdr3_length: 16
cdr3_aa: CASSYSGPGPTTEAFF
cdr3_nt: TGTGCCAGCAGTTACTCCGGGCCAGGACCGACCACTGAAGCTTTCTTT

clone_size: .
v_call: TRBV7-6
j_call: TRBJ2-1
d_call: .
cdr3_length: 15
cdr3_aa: CASSPQAGSYNEQFF
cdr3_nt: TGTGCCAGCAGCCCGCAGGCAGGGTCTTACAATGAGCAGTTCTTC

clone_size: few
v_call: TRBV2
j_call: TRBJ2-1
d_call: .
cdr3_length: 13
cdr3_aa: CASSEGVGNEQFF
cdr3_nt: TGTGCCAGCAGTGAAGGGGTAGGCAATGAGCAGTTCTTC

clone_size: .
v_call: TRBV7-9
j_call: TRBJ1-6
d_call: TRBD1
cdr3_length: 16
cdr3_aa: CASSDGQGIANSPLHF
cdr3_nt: TGTGCCAGCAGCGACGGACAGGGGATCGCGAATTCACCCCTCCACTTT

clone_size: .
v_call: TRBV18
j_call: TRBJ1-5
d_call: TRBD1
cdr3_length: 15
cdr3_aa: CASSPGQPSNQPQHF
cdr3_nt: TGTGCCAGCTCACCGGGACAGCCTAGCAATCAGCCCCAGCATTTT

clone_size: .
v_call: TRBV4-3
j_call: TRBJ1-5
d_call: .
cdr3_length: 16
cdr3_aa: CASSQELGVLNQPQHF
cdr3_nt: TGCGCCAGCAGCCAAGAACTGGGGGTTCTGAATCAGCCCCAGCATTTT

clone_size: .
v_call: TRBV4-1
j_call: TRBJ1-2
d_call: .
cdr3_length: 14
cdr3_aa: CASSQGNVNYGYTF
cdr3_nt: TGCGCCAGCAGCCAGGGCAACGTGAACTATGGCTACACCTTC

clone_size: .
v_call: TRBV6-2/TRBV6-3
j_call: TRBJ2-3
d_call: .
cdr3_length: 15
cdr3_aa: CASSMGVVSTVTQYF
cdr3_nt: TGTGCCAGCAGCATGGGGGTAGTGAGCACAGTTACGCAGTATTTT

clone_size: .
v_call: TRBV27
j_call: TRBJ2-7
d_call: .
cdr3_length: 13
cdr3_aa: CASSFESSYEQYF
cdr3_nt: TGTGCCAGCAGTTTTGAGAGCTCCTACGAGCAGTACTTC

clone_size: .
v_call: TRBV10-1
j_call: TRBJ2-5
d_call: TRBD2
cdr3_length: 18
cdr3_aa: CASSPQLAGESGEETQYF
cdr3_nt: TGCGCCAGCAGTCCCCAGCTAGCGGGAGAGAGTGGTGAGGAGACCCAGTACTTC

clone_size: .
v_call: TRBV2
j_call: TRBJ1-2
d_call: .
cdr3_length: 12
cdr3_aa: CASSDLGGGYTF
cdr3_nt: TGTGCCAGCAGTGATTTGGGAGGCGGCTACACCTTC

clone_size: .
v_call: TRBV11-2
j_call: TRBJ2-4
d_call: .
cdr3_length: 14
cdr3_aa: CASSSRLAKNIQYF
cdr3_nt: TGTGCCAGCAGCTCGCGACTAGCCAAAAACATTCAGTACTTC

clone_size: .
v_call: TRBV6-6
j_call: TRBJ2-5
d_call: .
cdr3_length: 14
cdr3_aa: CASRLDFPKETQYF
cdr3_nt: TGTGCCAGCAGATTGGACTTCCCTAAAGAGACCCAGTACTTC

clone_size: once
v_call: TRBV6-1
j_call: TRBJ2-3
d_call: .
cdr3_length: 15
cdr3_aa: CASSDGVGHTDTQYF
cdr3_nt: TGTGCCAGCAGTGACGGTGTTGGTCACACAGATACGCAGTATTTT

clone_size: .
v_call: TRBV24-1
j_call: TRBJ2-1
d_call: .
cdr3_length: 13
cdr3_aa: CATRADSYNEQFF
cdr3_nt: TGTGCCACCAGAGCGGACTCCTACAATGAGCAGTTCTTC

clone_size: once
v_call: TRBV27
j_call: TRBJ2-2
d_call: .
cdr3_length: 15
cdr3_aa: CASRGGGVHTGELFF
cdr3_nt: TGTGCCAGCAGAGGAGGGGGCGTACATACCGGGGAGCTGTTTTTT

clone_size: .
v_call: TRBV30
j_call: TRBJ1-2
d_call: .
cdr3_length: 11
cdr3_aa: CAWIENYGYTF
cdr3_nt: TGTGCCTGGATTGAGAACTATGGCTACACCTTC

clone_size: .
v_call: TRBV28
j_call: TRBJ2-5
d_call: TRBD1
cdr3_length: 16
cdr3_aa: CASTTTGDRAVKTQYF
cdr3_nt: TGTGCCAGCACTACAACGGGGGACAGGGCAGTGAAGACCCAGTACTTC